This T cell receptor (beta chain) stems from a study of control samples from healthy donors and cancer patients. The CDR3 runs 15 residues. The V end lost 4 bases, the J end lost 0 bases, and 12 bases lay between the germline ends. Germline CDR1 reads SNHLY; CDR2 reads FYNNEI. TCRdb keeps only in-frame clones here, not all; method: immunoSEQ multiplex PCR. The sample shows a few hundred thousand clones, more than 80% of them seen only once. The receptor was isolated from a man aged 35 to 55 with head and neck cancer. This rearrangement joins TRBV2 to TRBJ1-1, with TRBD1 as a possible D gene (6 bases). Material for sequencing was PBMCs. The CDR3 here is CASSADRFMNTEAFF. The CDR3 nucleotides read TGTGCCAGCAGTGCGGACAGATTCATGAACACTGAAGCTTTCTTT.